The 25 T cell receptor beta chains reported below all come from one sample, sequenced in a study of CXCR3-negative and CXCR3-positive naive CD8 T cells. UMI-labeled 5' RACE TRB cDNA libraries were prepared from the cells. TCRdb re-called the 5' RACE reads and gives one entry per CDR3 protein, without DNA. The sample has approximately 100,000 distinct CDR3 sequences, and its top ten clones hold approximately 1.5%. The specimen sequenced was naive CXCR3- CD8+ T cells from blood. Subset: CD45RO-CCR7+CD27+CD95- naive CD8+ T cells lacking CXCR3 (TNR3-). These receptors originate from a human donor in good health. Some clones in this sample may be carry-over from other donors' samples.

The chain carries TRBV5-6 and TRBJ2-7; the D call from TCRdb, TRBD2, cannot be confirmed without DNA. Germline CDR1 and CDR2: SGHDT and YYEEEE. This CDR3 region has 14 residues. The chain's CDR3 is CASSRGVFSYEQYF.

This rearrangement joins TRBV10-3 to TRBJ2-3; the TCRdb D gene call, TRBD2, has no DNA to confirm it. This CDR3 has 17 residues. Germline CDR1 reads ENHRY; CDR2 reads SYGVKD. The CDR3: CAISGLESGSNTDTQYF.

The chain couples TRBV10-3 to TRBJ2-7. The CDR3 covers 12 residues. CDR1 is ENHRY, CDR2 SYGVKD, per germline. CDR3 sequence: CAISDPAYEQYF.

The rearrangement uses TRBV28 and TRBJ2-2; TCRdb calls TRBD1, which cannot be checked without DNA. There are 17 residues in the CDR3. Per the germline V gene, CDR1 is MDHEN and CDR2 is SYDVKM. The CDR3 reads CASSSLTVSRNTGELFF. Looking up the rest from reference TRBV28 and TRBJ2-2 gives the full variable domain: DVKVTQSSRYLVKRTGEKVFLECVQDMDHENMFWYRQDPGLGLRLIYFSYDVKMKEKGDIPEGYSVSREKKERFSLILESASTNQTSMYLCASSSLTVSRNTGELFFGEGSRLTVL.

The CDR3 here is CASTATLQETQYF. J is TRBJ2-5 and V is TRBV12-3 or TRBV12-4. This CDR3 contains 13 residues.

J is TRBJ2-3 and V is TRBV5-4; TCRdb indicates TRBD1, and absent DNA this call remains unverified. The CDR3 sequence is 16 residues long. Germline CDR1 and CDR2: SGHNT and YYREEE (reference sequence). The CDR3 loop reads CASSSGWDRSTDTQYF.

The chain combines TRBV29-1 with TRBJ2-1; TCRdb reports TRBD2, a call that lacks DNA to check it against. The CDR3 runs 14 residues. Germline V gene sequence: CDR1 SQVTM, CDR2 ANQGSEA. The CDR3 loop is CSLPSPDGLNEQFF.

V is TRBV2 and J is TRBJ2-7; TCRdb lists TRBD2, though no DNA is available to test this call. Per the germline V gene, CDR1 is SNHLY and CDR2 is FYNNEI. The CDR3 runs 15 residues. The CDR3 spells CASRATSGGIYEQYF.

V gene TRBV7-3 combines with J gene TRBJ2-1; absent DNA, TCRdb's TRBD2 call cannot be checked. Germline-derived CDR1 and CDR2 are SGHTA and FQGTGA. This CDR3 spans 17 amino acids. The CDR3 sequence: CASSRPSGSGGANEQFF.

This sequence joins TRBV6-5 and TRBJ2-1; TCRdb calls TRBD1, which cannot be checked without DNA. The CDR3 length is 14 residues. Germline V lookup: CDR1 MNHEY, CDR2 SVGAGI. The CDR3: CASRMDRAYNEQFF.

CDR3 amino acids: CSARVTGTSGYNEQFF. The chain links TRBV20-1 to TRBJ2-1; TCRdb designates TRBD2, a call that cannot be tested without DNA. CDR1 is DFQATT and CDR2 is SNEGSKA in the germline V gene (reference sequence). The CDR3 covers 16 residues.

The rearrangement uses TRBV28 and TRBJ2-4; no DNA is available, so the TRBD1 call from TCRdb remains unchecked. Looked up from germline, CDR1 is MDHEN and CDR2 is SYDVKM. The CDR3 is 15 amino acids. The CDR3 spells CASSFRGHAKNIQYF.

The chain couples TRBV29-1 to TRBJ2-7; TCRdb names TRBD2, which stays unverified in the absence of DNA. The CDR3 loop spans 16 amino acids. CDR1 SQVTM and CDR2 ANQGSEA come from the germline V gene. The CDR3 loop reads CSVEDPGLAGAYEQYF.

The chain carries TRBV7-2 and TRBJ2-7; TCRdb returns TRBD2, unconfirmable since there is no DNA. The CDR3 runs to 15 residues. Germline values: CDR1 SGHTA, CDR2 FQGNSA. The chain's CDR3 is CASSLGAGDPYEQYF.

This chain joins TRBV4-2 and TRBJ1-1. The V gene's germline CDR1 is LGHNA and CDR2 YNFKEQ. CDR3 length: 16 amino acids. The CDR3 protein is CASSQAVGGMDTEAFF.

The V gene is TRBV7-3, the J gene TRBJ2-1; TCRdb's D call, TRBD2, is unchecked because there is no DNA. The CDR3 is 17 residues long. Germline lookup yields CDR1 SGHTA and CDR2 FQGTGA. CDR3 loop: CASSFVGASGGANEQFF.

V usage is TRBV29-1 and J usage is TRBJ2-1; checking the TCRdb D call of TRBD1 is not possible without DNA. The CDR3 consists of 14 residues. The germline gives CDR1 SQVTM, CDR2 ANQGSEA. The CDR3 here is CGAVGGEMANEQFF.

The chain carries TRBV7-3 and TRBJ1-1; TCRdb's D gene call, TRBD1, goes unchecked for lack of DNA. Germline V CDR1 and CDR2: SGHTA, FQGTGA. CDR3 length: 15 amino acids. Here the CDR3 reads CASSLNRGLNTEAFF.

This chain connects TRBV7-9 to TRBJ1-1; TCRdb gives TRBD1 as the D gene, but with no DNA this cannot be confirmed. The CDR3 loop spans 14 amino acids. Germline loops: CDR1 SEHNR, CDR2 FQNEAQ (reference sequence). CDR3 amino acids: CASSLAGADTEAFF. Variable domain in full (rest from reference TRBV7-9 and TRBJ1-1): DTGVSQNPRHKITKRGQNVTFRCDPISEHNRLYWYRQTLGQGPEFLTYFQNEAQLEKSRLLSDRFSAERPKGSFSTLEIQRTEQGDSAMYLCASSLAGADTEAFFGQGTRLTVV.

The chain uses TRBV7-9 and TRBJ1-2. The germline gives CDR1 SEHNR, CDR2 FQNEAQ (reference sequence). The CDR3 length is 14 residues. CDR3 region: CASSLDSFVYGYTF. Together with reference TRBV7-9 and TRBJ1-2, the CDR3 gives the full variable domain: DTGVSQNPRHKITKRGQNVTFRCDPISEHNRLYWYRQTLGQGPEFLTYFQNEAQLEKSRLLSDRFSAERPKGSFSTLEIQRTEQGDSAMYLCASSLDSFVYGYTFGSGTRLTVV.

The rearrangement uses TRBV27 and TRBJ2-1; TCRdb's assignment of TRBD2 cannot be checked, as there is no DNA. This CDR3 has 15 residues. Germline V gene sequence: CDR1 MNHEY, CDR2 SMNVEV (reference sequence). The CDR3 region is CASSLTSGLYNEQFF.

The gene calls are TRBV7-3 and TRBJ2-1; TCRdb calls TRBD1, which cannot be checked without DNA. The CDR3 contains 16 residues. In germline, CDR1 is SGHTA, CDR2 FQGTGA. The CDR3: CASSLIPAESYNEQFF.

V gene TRBV21-1 combines with J gene TRBJ1-4. TRBV21-1 is a pseudogene. The CDR3 totals 19 residues. The CDR3: CASSKFPAGGIRTNEKLFF.

This chain links TRBV7-8 with TRBJ2-7; checking the TCRdb D call of TRBD1 is not possible without DNA. This CDR3 region has 15 residues. Germline lookup yields CDR1 SGHVS and CDR2 FQNEAQ. CDR3 loop: CASSPGTGRTYEQYF.

The chain uses TRBV5-1 and TRBJ2-1; TCRdb's D call of TRBD2 is untestable without DNA. This CDR3 region has 15 residues. The germline V gene has CDR1 SGHRS and CDR2 YFSETQ. CDR3 sequence: CASRDPQGAYNEQFF.